The clone carrying this T cell receptor (beta chain) has only one observation. Trimming cost V 0 bases and J 0 bases; bases outside gene matches: 11. CDR1 and CDR2 from the germline V gene are SGHNT and YENEEA. The CDR3 runs 20 residues. Original processing notes: Reference gene primer amplification yielded estimated nucleated cell counts. This table comes from immunoSEQ multiplex PCR, and its TCRdb copy is limited to in-frame clones, with some not included. V and J calls plus clone size are reproduced from that table; the DNA served to infer D and trimming. The table records about 200,000 clones, roughly 90% of them present only once. This entry is derived from a study of blood T cell repertoires in COVID-19. Study-wide context: Samples taken during acute and convalescent COVID-19 were collected in the United States, Italy and Spain. PBMCs, B-cell-depleted T cells, or T cells were the source of the cDNA or gDNA that made up the material.

The TCR originated in a woman aged 70-85 years with acute or convalescent COVID-19. The sample taken for sequencing was peripheral blood. This rearrangement joins TRBV11-3 to TRBJ2-1; TRBD2 agrees at 10 bases. The CDR3 region is CASSLDRVWSGRVSYNEQFF. CDR3 sequence (DNA): TGTGCCAGCAGCTTAGATCGAGTCTGGAGCGGGAGGGTCTCCTACAATGAGCAGTTCTTC.